The present TCR beta chain was sequenced within a study of human T cells and chemical hapten exposure. Only a few counts were recorded for this clonotype. The time point: pre-sensitization, week 0. The treatment here: therapeutic diphenylcyclopropenone sensitization with weekly scalp DPC. Individual cDNA molecules received unique molecular identifiers in the library. MiXCR was run by TCRdb on the RACE reads, yielding one entry per CDR3 protein. The sample records roughly 250,000 distinct CDR3 sequences, approximately 8.6% being singletons. The CDR3 length is 16 residues. Germline V gives CDR1 MGHRA, CDR2 YSYEKL. V dropped 1 base and J dropped 1 base, with 12 bases sitting between them.

This chain uses TRBV4-1 with TRBJ2-3; no definite D call. The sample here was whole blood, taken in connection with sensitization to the hapten diphenylcyclopropenone (DPC). The origin of this receptor is a woman between 40 and 50 years old with alopecia areata. Some clones in this sample may be carry-over from other donors' samples. The CDR3 region has the DNA TGCGCCAGCAGCCAAGTAATCGGTAGTCGCACAGATACGCAGTATTTT. It specifies CASSQVIGSRTDTQYF.